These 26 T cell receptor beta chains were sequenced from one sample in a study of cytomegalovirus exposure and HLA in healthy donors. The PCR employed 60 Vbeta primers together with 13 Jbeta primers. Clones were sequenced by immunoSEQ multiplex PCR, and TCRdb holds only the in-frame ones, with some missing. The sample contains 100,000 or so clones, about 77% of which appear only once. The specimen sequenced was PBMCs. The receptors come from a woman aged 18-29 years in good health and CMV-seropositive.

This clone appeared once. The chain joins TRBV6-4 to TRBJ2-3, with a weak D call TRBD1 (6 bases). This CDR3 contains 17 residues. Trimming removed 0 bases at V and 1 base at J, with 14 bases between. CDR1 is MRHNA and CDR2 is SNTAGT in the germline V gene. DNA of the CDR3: TGTGCCAGCAGTGACTCGGGTGGGGGCCAAGGCACAGATACGCAGTATTTT. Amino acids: CASSDSGGGQGTDTQYF.

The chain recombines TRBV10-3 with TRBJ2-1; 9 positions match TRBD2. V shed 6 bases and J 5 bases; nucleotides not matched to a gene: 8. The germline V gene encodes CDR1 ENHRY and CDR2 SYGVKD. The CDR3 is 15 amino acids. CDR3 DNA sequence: TGTGCCATCAGACCTAGCGGGGCCCTTCACAATGAGCAGTTCTTC. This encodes CAIRPSGALHNEQFF.

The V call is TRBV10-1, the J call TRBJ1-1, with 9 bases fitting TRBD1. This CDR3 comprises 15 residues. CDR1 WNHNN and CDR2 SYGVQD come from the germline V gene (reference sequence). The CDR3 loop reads CIIAWTGVERTEAFF. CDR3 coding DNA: TGCATCATCGCCTGGACAGGGGTGGAGAGGACTGAAGCTTTCTTT.

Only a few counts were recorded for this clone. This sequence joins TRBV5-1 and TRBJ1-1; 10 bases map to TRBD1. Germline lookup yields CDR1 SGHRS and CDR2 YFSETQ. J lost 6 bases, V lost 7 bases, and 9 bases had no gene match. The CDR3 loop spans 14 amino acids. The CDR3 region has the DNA TGCGCCAGCTCCGCAAGGGACAGGGGTTCTGAAGCTTTCTTT. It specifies CASSARDRGSEAFF.

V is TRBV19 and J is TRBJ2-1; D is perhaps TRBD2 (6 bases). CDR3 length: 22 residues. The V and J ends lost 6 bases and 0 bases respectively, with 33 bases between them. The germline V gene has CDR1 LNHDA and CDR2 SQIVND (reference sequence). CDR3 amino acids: CASRPRGAGRDKPPFSYNEQFF. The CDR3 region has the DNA TGTGCCAGTAGACCACGAGGCGCGGGGCGAGACAAACCACCTTTCTCCTACAATGAGCAGTTCTTC.

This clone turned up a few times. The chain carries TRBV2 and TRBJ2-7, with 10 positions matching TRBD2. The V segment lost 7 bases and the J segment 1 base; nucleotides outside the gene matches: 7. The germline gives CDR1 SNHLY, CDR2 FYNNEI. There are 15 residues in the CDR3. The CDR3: CASTQTSGMSYEQYF. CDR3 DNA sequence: TGTGCCAGCACCCAAACTAGCGGGATGTCCTACGAGCAGTACTTC.

The CDR3 DNA is TGTGCCAGCAGTTACGGGCAGGGCGCACTTGAGCAGTACTTC. This encodes CASSYGQGALEQYF. The rearrangement links TRBV6-5 to TRBJ2-7, with a tentative D call TRBD1 (5 bases). V was trimmed by 2 bases and J by 7 bases, leaving 15 bases between them. The CDR3 is 14 amino acids. Germline V CDR1 and CDR2: MNHEY, SVGAGI.

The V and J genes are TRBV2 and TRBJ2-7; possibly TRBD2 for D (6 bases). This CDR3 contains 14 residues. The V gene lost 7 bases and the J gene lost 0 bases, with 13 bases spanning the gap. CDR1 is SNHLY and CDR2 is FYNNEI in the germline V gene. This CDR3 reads CASNLGGSSYEQYF. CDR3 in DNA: TGTGCCAGCAATCTTGGGGGGAGCTCCTACGAGCAGTACTTC.

The chain's CDR3 is CASSLQGDEQYF. CDR3 nucleotides: TGTGCCAGCAGCCTACAGGGGGACGAGCAGTACTTC. This chain uses TRBV9 with TRBJ2-7; 8 bases map to TRBD1. CDR3 size: 12 residues. Germline CDR1 and CDR2: SGDLS and YYNGEE. The V gene end was trimmed by 4 bases and the J gene end by 5 bases; junction bases not matched to a gene: 2. The whole variable domain, remainder taken from reference TRBV9 and TRBJ2-7, is DSGVTQTPKHLITATGQRVTLRCSPRSGDLSVYWYQQSLDQGLQFLIQYYNGEERAKGNILERFSAQQFPDLHSELNLSSLELGDSALYFCASSLQGDEQYFGPGTRLTVT.

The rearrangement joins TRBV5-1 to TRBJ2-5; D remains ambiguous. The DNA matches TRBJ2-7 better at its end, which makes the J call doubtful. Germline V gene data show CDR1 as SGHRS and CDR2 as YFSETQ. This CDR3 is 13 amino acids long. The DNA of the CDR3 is TGCGCCAGCAGGAGCCAGGTTTCCTACGAGCAGTACTTC. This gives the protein CASRSQVSYEQYF.

CDR3 protein: CASSPRVLGQGIPLYNEQFF. The CDR3 region has the DNA TGCGCCAGCAGCCCCCGGGTCCTCGGCCAGGGGATCCCTCTCTACAATGAGCAGTTCTTC. The chain links TRBV4-3 to TRBJ2-1; D might be TRBD1 (6 bases). The CDR3 sequence is 20 residues long. CDR1 is LGHNA, CDR2 YSLEER, per germline. Trimming took off 4 bases at V and 3 bases at J, with 28 bases between the two ends.

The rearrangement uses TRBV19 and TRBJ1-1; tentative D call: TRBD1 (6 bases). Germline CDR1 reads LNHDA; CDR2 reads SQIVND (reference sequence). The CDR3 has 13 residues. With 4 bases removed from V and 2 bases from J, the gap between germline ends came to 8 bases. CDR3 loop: CASSRTVNTEAFF. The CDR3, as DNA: TGTGCCAGTAGTAGGACAGTTAACACTGAAGCTTTCTTT. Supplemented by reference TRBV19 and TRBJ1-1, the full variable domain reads DGGITQSPKYLFRKEGQNVTLSCEQNLNHDAMYWYRQDPGQGLRLIYYSQIVNDFQKGDIAEGYSVSREKKESFPLTVTSAQKNPTAFYLCASSRTVNTEAFFGQGTRLTVV.

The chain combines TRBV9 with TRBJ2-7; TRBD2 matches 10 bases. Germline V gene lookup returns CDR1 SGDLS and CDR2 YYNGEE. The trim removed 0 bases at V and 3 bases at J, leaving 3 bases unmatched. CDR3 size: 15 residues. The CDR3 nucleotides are TGTGCCAGCAGCGTAGGGCTAGCGGGAGTCTACGAGCAGTACTTC. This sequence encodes CASSVGLAGVYEQYF.

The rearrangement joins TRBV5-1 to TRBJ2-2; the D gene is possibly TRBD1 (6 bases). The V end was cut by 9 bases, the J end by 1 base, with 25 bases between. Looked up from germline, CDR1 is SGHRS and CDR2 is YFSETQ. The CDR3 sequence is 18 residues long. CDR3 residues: CATLDLLLLTGNTGELFF. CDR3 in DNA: TGCGCCACCCTGGACCTTCTGCTCCTGACAGGGAACACCGGGGAGCTGTTTTTT.

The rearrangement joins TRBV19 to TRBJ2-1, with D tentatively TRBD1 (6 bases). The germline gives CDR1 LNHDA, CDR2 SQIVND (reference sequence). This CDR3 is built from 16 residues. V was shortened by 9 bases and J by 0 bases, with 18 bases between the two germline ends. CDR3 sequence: CASRQYRDSSYNEQFF. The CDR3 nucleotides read TGTGCCAGCCGACAATACAGGGATAGCTCCTACAATGAGCAGTTCTTC.

CDR3 protein: CASSRGGQGDGVEQFF. CDR3 nucleotide sequence: TGTGCCAGCAGCCGAGGGGGACAGGGGGATGGGGTTGAGCAGTTCTTC. V gene TRBV28 combines with J gene TRBJ2-1; TRBD1 matches 11 bases. The CDR3 loop spans 16 amino acids. Germline CDR1 is MDHEN and CDR2 is SYDVKM. Germline trimming cut 6 bases from V and 9 bases from J; bases unmatched to any gene: 13.

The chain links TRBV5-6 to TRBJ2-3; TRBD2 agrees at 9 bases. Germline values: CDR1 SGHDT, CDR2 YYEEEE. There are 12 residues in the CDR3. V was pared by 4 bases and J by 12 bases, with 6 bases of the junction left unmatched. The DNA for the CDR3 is TGTGCCAGCAGCGCATTAGCGGGAGATCAGTATTTT. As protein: CASSALAGDQYF.

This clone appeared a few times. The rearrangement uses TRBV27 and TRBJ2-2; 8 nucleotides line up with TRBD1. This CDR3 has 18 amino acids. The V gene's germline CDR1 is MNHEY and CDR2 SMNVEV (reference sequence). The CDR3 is CPPCYSGQGATNTGELFF. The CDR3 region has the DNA TGTCCTCCTTGTTATTCCGGGCAGGGGGCGACGAACACCGGGGAGCTGTTTTTT.

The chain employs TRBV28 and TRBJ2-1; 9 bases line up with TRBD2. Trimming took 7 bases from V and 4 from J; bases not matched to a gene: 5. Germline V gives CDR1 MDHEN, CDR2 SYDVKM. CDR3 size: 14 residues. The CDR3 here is CASTQREVYNEQFF. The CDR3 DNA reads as TGTGCCAGCACCCAGCGGGAGGTATACAATGAGCAGTTCTTC.

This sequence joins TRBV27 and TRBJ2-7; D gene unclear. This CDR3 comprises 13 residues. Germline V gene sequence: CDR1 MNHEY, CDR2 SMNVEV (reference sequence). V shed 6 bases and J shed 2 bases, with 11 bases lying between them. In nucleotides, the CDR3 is TGTGCCAGCAGGCCTCCGGCGGCCTACGAGCAGTACTTC. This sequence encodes CASRPPAAYEQYF.

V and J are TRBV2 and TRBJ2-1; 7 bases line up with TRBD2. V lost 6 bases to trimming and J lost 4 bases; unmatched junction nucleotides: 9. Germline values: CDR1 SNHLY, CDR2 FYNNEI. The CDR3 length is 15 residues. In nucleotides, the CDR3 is TGTGCCAGCAGGGGGGAGGGCCTTTCTTACAATGAGCAGTTCTTC. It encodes CASRGEGLSYNEQFF.

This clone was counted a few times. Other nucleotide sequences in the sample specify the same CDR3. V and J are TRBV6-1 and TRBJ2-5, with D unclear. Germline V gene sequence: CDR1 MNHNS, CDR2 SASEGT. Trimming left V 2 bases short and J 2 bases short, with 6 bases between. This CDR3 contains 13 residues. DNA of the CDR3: TGTGCCAGCAGTGAACACCAGCAAGAGACCCAGTACTTC. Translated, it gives CASSEHQQETQYF.

For the CDR3, the DNA is TGTGCCTGGAGTGTAGCAACAGGTTACGAGACCCAGTACTTC. Translating gives CAWSVATGYETQYF. The chain recombines TRBV30 with TRBJ2-5; D is possibly TRBD1 (5 bases). V was pared by 0 bases and J by 5 bases, with 13 bases between. This CDR3 comprises 14 residues. CDR1 and CDR2 from the germline V gene are GTSNPN and SVGIG (reference sequence).

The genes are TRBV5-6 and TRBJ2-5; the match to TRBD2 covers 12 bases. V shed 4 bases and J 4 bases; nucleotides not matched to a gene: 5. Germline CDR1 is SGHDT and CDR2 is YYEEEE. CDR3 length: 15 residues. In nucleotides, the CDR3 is TGTGCCAGCAGCCCACCACTAGCGGGAGGAGAGACCCAGTACTTC. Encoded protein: CASSPPLAGGETQYF. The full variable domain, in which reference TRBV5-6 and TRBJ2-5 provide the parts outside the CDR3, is DAGVTQSPTHLIKTRGQQVTLRCSPKSGHDTVSWYQQALGQGPQFIFQYYEEEERQRGNFPDRFSGHQFPNYSSELNVNALLLGDSALYLCASSPPLAGGETQYFGPGTRLLVL.

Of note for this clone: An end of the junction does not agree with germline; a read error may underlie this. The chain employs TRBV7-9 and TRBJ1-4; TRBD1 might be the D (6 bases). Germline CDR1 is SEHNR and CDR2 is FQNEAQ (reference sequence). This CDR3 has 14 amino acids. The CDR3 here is CASSVAGEDEKLFF. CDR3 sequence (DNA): TGTGCCAGCAGCGTAGCAGGGGAGGACGAAAAACTGTTTTTT.

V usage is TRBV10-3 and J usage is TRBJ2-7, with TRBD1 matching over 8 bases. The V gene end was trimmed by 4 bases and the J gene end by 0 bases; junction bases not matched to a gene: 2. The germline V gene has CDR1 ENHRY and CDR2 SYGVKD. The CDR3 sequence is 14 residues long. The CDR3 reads CAISGTGSSYEQYF. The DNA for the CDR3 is TGTGCCATCAGTGGGACAGGGAGCTCCTACGAGCAGTACTTC.